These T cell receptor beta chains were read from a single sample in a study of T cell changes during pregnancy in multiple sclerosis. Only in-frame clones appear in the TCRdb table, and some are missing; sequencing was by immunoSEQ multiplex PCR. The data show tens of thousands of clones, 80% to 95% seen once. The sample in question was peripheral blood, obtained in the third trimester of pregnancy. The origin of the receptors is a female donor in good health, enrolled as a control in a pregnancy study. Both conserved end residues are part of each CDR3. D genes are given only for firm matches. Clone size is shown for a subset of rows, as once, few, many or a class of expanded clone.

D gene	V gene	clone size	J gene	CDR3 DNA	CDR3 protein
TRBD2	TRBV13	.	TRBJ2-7	TGTGCCAGCAGCTCCGGGACTAGCCGCGAGCAGTACTTC	CASSSGTSREQYF
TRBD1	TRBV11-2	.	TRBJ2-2	TGTGCCAGCAGCAGCTACAGGGGGAACACCGGGGAGCTGTTTTTT	CASSSYRGNTGELFF
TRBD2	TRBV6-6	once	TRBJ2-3	TGTGCCAGCCGCGGGGGGGCGACAGATACGCAGTATTTT	CASRGGATDTQYF
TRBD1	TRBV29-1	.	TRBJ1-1	TGCAGCGCCTCAGGGGGTGGGTGGACTGAAGCTTCCTTT	CSASGGGWTEASF
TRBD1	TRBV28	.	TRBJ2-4	TGTGCCAGCAAGACAGGGGGCGCGGACAAAAACATTCAGTACTTC	CASKTGGADKNIQYF
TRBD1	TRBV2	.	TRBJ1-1	TGTGCCAGCATCTCGGACAGGGTAAACACTGAAGCTTTCTTT	CASISDRVNTEAFF
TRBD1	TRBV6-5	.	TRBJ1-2	TGTGCCAGTTTCCCAGGGGGACAGGCCTATGGCTACACCTTC	CASFPGGQAYGYTF
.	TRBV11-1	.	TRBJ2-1	TGTGCCAGCAGCTTATCTGAGGGAACCTACAATGAGCAGTTCTTC	CASSLSEGTYNEQFF
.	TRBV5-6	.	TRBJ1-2	TGTGCCAGCAGCTTGGCAGAAGACTATGGCTACACCTTC	CASSLAEDYGYTF
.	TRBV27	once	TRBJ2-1	TGTGCCAGCAGTTTAGCGGGAGCCACAGGGAATGAGCAGTTCTTC	CASSLAGATGNEQFF
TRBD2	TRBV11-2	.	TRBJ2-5	TGTGCCAGCAGTCCCCGACCGGGACTAGCGGATGAAGAGACCCAGTACTTC	CASSPRPGLADEETQYF
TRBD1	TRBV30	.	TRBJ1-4	TGTGCCTGGAGTCGACAGGGGATTTATGAAAAACTGTTTTTT	CAWSRQGIYEKLFF
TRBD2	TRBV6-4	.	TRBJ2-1	TGTGCCAGCAGATCTAGCGGGTCTAGGTACAATGAGCAGTTCTTC	CASRSSGSRYNEQFF
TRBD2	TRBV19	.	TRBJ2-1	TGTGCCAGTAGTCCCCTCGCGGGAGGGCCAAGCAATGAGCAGTTCTTC	CASSPLAGGPSNEQFF
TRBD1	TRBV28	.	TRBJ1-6	TGTGCCAGCAGTTTTTCCGACAGGGTAAATTCACCCCTCCACTTT	CASSFSDRVNSPLHF
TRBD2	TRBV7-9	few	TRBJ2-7	TGTGCCAGCAGCTCTACTAGCGGGGTCCCCTACGAGCAGTACTTC	CASSSTSGVPYEQYF
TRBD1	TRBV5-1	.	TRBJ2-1	TGCGCCAGCAGCTTAGAGACAGGGGGGTACCCCTACAATGAGCAGTTCTTC	CASSLETGGYPYNEQFF
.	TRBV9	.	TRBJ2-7	TGTGCCAGCAGCCAAAGCACAGGGCCGGGCTCCTACGAGCAGTACTTC	CASSQSTGPGSYEQYF
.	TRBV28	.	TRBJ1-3	TGTGCCAGCAGTTCAGGGGTTGGAAACACCATATATTTT	CASSSGVGNTIYF
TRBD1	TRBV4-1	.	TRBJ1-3	TGCGCCAGCAGCCAAGAGGAGGGGGCAGGTGGAAACACCATATATTTT	CASSQEEGAGGNTIYF
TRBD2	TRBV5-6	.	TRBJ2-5	TGTGCCAGCAGCGGCCGACTAGCGGGATACCAAGAGACCCAGTACTTC	CASSGRLAGYQETQYF
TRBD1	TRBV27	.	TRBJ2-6	TGTGCCAGCGCCCGGGACAGCTCTGGGGCCAACGTCCTGACTTTC	CASARDSSGANVLTF
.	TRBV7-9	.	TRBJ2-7	TGTGCCAGCAGCGTTAGAGGGCTAAACTACGAGCAGTACTTC	CASSVRGLNYEQYF
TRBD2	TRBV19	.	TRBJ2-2	TGTGCCAGTAGCGGACTAGCGGGGAACACCGGGGAGCTGTTTTTT	CASSGLAGNTGELFF
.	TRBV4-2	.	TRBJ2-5	TGTGCCAGCAGCCAAGCGGGAGAGACCCAGTACTTC	CASSQAGETQYF
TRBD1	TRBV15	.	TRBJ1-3	TGTGCCACCAGCAGCGTTTACCTCGGACAGGCCGACCGTCTCTCTGGAAACACCATATATTTT	CATSSVYLGQADRLSGNTIYF
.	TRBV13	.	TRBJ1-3	TGTGCCAGCAGCCGTACCCTTTCACAGTTCTCTGGAAACACCATATATTTT	CASSRTLSQFSGNTIYF
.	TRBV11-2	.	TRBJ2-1	TGTGCCAGCAGCATCGGGGACACCTACGTGAATGAGCAGTTCTTC	CASSIGDTYVNEQFF
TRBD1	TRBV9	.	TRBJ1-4	TGTGCCAGCAGCGTGGGGGGACAGGGCTCTAATGAAAAACTGTTTTTT	CASSVGGQGSNEKLFF
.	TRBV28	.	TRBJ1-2	TGTGCCAGCAGTTTCAAGTGGACAGAGAACTATGGCTACACCTTC	CASSFKWTENYGYTF
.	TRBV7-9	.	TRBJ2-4	TGTGCCAGCAGCCCTCTATCCGGGACATCGTTAGCCAAAAACATTCAGTACTTC	CASSPLSGTSLAKNIQYF
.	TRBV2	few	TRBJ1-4	TGTGCCAGCATGGCCCGGGGTTATGAAAAACTGTTTTTT	CASMARGYEKLFF
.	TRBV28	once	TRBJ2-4	TGTGCCAGCAACCAGGGGACGAAGTGGAATCTAGCCAAAAACATTCAGTACTTC	CASNQGTKWNLAKNIQYF
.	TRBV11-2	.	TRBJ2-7	TGTGCCAGCAGCTTAGCCGAGGAGCAGTACTTC	CASSLAEEQYF
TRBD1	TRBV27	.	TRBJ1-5	TGTGCCAGCAGGGGGACAGGGGGAAGCAATCAGCCCCAGCATTTT	CASRGTGGSNQPQHF
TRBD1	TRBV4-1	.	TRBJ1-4	TGCGCCAGCAGACATCCGGGACAGGTTAATGAAAAACTGTTTTTT	CASRHPGQVNEKLFF
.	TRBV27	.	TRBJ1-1	TGTGCCAGCAGACAGGGTCGGCACACTGAAGCTTTCTTT	CASRQGRHTEAFF
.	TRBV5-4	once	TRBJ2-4	TGTGCCAGCAGCTCAAGTGGAGTGCTAGCCAAAAACATTCAGTACTTC	CASSSSGVLAKNIQYF
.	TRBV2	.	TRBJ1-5	TGTGCCAGCAGCCTAGACAGTAGCAATCAGCCCCAGCATTTT	CASSLDSSNQPQHF
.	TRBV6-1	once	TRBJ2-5	TGTGCCAGCAGATTCCGGGGCCAAGAGACCCAGTACTTC	CASRFRGQETQYF
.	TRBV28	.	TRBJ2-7	TGTGCCAGCAGTTTATGGGGGGCTACCTACGAGCAGTACTTC	CASSLWGATYEQYF
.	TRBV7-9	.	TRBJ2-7	TGTGCCAGCAGCTTAGAGCAATCCTCCGCCCCCTACGAGCAGTACTTC	CASSLEQSSAPYEQYF
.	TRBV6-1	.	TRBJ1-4	TGTGCCAGCAGTGAAGGCAGCGGTGAAAAACTGTTTTTT	CASSEGSGEKLFF
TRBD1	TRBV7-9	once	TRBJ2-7	TGTGCCAGCAGCTTAGGGGCAGGGGGCCGGAACGAGCAGTACTTC	CASSLGAGGRNEQYF
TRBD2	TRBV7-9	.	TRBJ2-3	TGTGCCAGCAGCTTAGTCCGGCTAGCGGGAGTTTCTAGCACAGATACGCAGTATTTT	CASSLVRLAGVSSTDTQYF
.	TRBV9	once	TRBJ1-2	TGTGCCAGCAAGACTGCGGGAGATGACAGATTCACGTCGGACGGCTACACCTTC	CASKTAGDDRFTSDGYTF
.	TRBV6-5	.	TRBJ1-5	TGTGCCAGCAGTTTTTCCGGTCTTAGCAATCAGCCCCAGCATTTT	CASSFSGLSNQPQHF
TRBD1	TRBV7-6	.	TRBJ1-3	TGTGCCAGCAGCAGGGACAGGGGGCATGGAAACACCATATATTTT	CASSRDRGHGNTIYF
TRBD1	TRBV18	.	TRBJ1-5	TGTGCCAGCTCACGGGACAGGGGAAATCAGCCCCAGCATTTT	CASSRDRGNQPQHF
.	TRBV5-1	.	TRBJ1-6	TGCGCCAGCAGTCCGGGACTTCGTTCACCCCTCCACTTT	CASSPGLRSPLHF
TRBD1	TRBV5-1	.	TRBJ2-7	TGCGCCAGCAGCCCCGGGACAGGGGGTCCAGGGGAGCAGTACTTC	CASSPGTGGPGEQYF
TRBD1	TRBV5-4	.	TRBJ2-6	TGTGCCAGCAGCTTTGGACAGGGCCAATCTGGGGCCAACGTCCTGACTTTC	CASSFGQGQSGANVLTF
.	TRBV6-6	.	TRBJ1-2	TGTGCCACCCTTTTGACAGATAACTATGGCTACACCTTC	CATLLTDNYGYTF
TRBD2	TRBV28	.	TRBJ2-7	TGTGCCAGCAGTTTCCCCGTTTTTAGCGGGGTTGTTTACGAGCAGTACTTC	CASSFPVFSGVVYEQYF
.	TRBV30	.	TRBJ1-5	TGTGCCTGGAGTCTACAGGGTAATCAGCCCCAGCATTTT	CAWSLQGNQPQHF